The text below deals with one T cell receptor beta chain. Per the germline V gene, CDR1 is MGHRA and CDR2 is YSYEKL. This CDR3 contains 17 residues. Trimming removed 0 bases from V and 6 bases from J; junction bases left unmatched: 12. This entry belongs to a study of blood T cell repertoires in COVID-19. The repertoire was sequenced with immunoSEQ multiplex PCR; TCRdb's copy has only in-frame clones and lacks some. The sample shows fewer than 450,000 clones, more than 75% of them seen only once. The receptor was isolated from a woman under 30 who had recovered from COVID-19. Source material: PBMCs or T cells enriched from blood (not recorded which). The rearrangement joins TRBV4-1 to TRBJ2-5; 8 nucleotides line up with TRBD2. The CDR3 sequence: CASSQDWGTGGRKTQYF. Written as DNA, the CDR3 is TGCGCCAGCAGCCAAGATTGGGGAACGGGGGGGCGGAAGACCCAGTACTTC.